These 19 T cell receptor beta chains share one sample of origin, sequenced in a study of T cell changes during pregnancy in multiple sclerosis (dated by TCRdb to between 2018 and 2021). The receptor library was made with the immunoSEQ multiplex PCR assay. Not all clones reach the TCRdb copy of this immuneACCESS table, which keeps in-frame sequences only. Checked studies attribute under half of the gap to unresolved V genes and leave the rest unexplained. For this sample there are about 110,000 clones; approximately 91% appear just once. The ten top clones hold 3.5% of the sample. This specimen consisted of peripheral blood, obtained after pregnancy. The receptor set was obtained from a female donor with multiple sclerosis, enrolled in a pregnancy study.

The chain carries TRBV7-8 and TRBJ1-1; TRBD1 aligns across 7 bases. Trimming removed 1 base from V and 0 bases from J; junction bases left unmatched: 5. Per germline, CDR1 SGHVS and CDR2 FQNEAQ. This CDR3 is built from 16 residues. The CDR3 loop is CASSLDRTGMNTEAFF. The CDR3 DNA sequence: TGTGCCAGCAGCTTAGACCGGACAGGCATGAACACTGAAGCTTTCTTT.

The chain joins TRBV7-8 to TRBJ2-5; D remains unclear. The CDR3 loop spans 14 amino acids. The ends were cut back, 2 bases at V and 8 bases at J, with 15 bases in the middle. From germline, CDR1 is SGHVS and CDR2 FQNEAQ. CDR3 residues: CASSLIRSQGTQYF. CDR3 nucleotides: TGTGCCAGCAGCTTAATCAGGTCCCAAGGAACCCAGTACTTC.

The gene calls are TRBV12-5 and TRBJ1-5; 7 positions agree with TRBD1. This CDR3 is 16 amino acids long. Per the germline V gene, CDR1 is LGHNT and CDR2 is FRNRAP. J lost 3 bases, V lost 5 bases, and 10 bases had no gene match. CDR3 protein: CASGPRTGWDNQPQHF. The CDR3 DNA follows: TGTGCTAGTGGTCCCCGGACAGGTTGGGACAATCAGCCCCAGCATTTT.

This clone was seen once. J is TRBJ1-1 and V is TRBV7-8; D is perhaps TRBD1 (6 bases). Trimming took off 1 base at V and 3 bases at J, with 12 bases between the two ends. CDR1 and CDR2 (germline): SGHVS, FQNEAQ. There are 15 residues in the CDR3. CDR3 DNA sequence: TGTGCCAGCAGCTTAGTTAGGGGGAGAGACACTGAAGCTTTCTTT. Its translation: CASSLVRGRDTEAFF.

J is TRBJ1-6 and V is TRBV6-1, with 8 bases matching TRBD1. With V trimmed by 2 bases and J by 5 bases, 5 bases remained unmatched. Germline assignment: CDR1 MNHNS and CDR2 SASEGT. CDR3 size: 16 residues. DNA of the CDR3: TGTGCCAGCAGTGAATCTCGGGACAGGAATAATTCACCCCTCCACTTT. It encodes CASSESRDRNNSPLHF.

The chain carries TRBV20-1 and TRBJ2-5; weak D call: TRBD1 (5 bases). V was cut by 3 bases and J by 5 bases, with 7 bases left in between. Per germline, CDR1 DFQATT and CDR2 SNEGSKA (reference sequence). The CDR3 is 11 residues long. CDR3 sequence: CSARGRETQYF. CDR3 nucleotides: TGCAGTGCTAGGGGGCGGGAGACCCAGTACTTC.

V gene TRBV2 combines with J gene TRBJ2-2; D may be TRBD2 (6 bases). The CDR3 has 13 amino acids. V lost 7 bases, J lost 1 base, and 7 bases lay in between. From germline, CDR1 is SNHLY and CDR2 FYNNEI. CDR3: CASNGGNTGELFF. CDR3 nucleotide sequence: TGTGCCAGCAACGGGGGGAACACCGGGGAGCTGTTTTTT.

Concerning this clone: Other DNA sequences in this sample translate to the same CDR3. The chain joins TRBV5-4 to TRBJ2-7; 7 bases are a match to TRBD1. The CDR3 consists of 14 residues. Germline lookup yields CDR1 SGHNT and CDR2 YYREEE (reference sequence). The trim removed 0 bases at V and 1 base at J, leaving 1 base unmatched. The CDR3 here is CASSLAGGSYEQYF. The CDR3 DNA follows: TGTGCCAGCAGCTTGGCAGGGGGATCCTACGAGCAGTACTTC.

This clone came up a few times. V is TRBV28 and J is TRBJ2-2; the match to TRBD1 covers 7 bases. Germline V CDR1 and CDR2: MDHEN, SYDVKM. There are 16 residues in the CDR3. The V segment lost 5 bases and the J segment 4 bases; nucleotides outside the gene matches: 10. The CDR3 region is CASSTQGSVGTGELFF. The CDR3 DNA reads TGTGCCAGCAGTACACAGGGGTCGGTTGGCACCGGGGAGCTGTTTTTT. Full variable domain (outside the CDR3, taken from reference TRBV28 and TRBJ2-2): DVKVTQSSRYLVKRTGEKVFLECVQDMDHENMFWYRQDPGLGLRLIYFSYDVKMKEKGDIPEGYSVSREKKERFSLILESASTNQTSMYLCASSTQGSVGTGELFFGEGSRLTVL.

The CDR3 loop is CASSLGGLANTGELFF. The CDR3 nucleotides read TGTGCCAGCAGCTTGGGCGGGCTAGCGAACACCGGGGAGCTGTTTTTT. The V call is TRBV5-4, the J call TRBJ2-2; D is perhaps TRBD2 (5 bases). V shed 0 bases and J shed 0 bases, with 9 bases lying between them. This CDR3 is built from 16 residues. CDR1 is SGHNT and CDR2 is YYREEE in the germline V gene (reference sequence).

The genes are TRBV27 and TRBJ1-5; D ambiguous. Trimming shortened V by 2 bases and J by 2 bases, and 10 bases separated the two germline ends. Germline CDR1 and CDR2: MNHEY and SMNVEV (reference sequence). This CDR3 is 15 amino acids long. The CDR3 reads CASSLSQVGNQPQHF. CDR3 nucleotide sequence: TGTGCCAGCAGTTTAAGCCAGGTCGGCAATCAGCCCCAGCATTTT.

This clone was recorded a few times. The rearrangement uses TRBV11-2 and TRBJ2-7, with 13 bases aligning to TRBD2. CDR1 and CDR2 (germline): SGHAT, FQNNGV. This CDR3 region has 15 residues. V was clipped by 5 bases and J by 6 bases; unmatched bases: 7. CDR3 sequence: CASSVTSGGTFEQYF. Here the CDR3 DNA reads TGTGCCAGCAGCGTGACTAGCGGGGGGACTTTCGAGCAGTACTTC.

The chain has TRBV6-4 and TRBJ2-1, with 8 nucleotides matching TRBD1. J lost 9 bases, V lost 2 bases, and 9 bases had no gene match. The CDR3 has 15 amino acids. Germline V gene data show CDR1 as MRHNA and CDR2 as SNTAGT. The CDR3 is CASSDSWTGLSEQFF. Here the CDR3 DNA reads TGTGCCAGCAGTGACAGCTGGACAGGGCTCAGTGAGCAGTTCTTC.

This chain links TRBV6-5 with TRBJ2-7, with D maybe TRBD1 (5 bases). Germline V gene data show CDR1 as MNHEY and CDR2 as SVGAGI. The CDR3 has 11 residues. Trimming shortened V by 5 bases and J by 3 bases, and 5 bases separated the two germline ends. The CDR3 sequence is CASSDSYEQYF. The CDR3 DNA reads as TGTGCCAGCAGTGACAGCTACGAGCAGTACTTC.

The CDR3 here is CASTPVRGQSEAFF. The CDR3, as DNA: TGTGCCAGCACCCCGGTTCGGGGTCAGTCTGAAGCTTTCTTT. The V call is TRBV6-5, the J call TRBJ1-1; D gene ambiguous. There are 14 residues in the CDR3. Germline loops: CDR1 MNHEY, CDR2 SVGAGI. V was trimmed by 7 bases and J by 6 bases, leaving 18 bases between them.

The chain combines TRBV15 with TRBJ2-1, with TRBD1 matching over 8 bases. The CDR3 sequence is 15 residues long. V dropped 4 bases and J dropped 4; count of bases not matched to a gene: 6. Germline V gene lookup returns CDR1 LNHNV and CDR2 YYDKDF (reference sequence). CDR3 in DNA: TGTGCCACCAGCAAAGACAGGGGAACTTACAATGAGCAGTTCTTC. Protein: CATSKDRGTYNEQFF. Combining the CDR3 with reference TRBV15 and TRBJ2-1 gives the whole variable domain DAMVIQNPRYQVTQFGKPVTLSCSQTLNHNVMYWYQQKSSQAPKLLFHYYDKDFNNEADTPDNFQSRRPNTSFCFLDIRSPGLGDTAMYLCATSKDRGTYNEQFFGPGTRLTVL.

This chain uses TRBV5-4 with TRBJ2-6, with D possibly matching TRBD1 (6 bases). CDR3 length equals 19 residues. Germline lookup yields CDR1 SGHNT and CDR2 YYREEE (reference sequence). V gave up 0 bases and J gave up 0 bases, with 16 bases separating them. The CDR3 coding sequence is TGTGCCAGCAGCTTGGCCTCTGGGGGCGAACTCTCTGGGGCCAACGTCCTGACTTTC. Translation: CASSLASGGELSGANVLTF.

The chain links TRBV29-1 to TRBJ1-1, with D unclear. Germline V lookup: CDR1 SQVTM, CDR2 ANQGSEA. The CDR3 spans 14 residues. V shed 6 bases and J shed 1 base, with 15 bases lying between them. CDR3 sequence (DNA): TGCAGCGTCCCGAGCGGGAAATCGAACACTGAAGCTTTCTTT. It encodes CSVPSGKSNTEAFF.

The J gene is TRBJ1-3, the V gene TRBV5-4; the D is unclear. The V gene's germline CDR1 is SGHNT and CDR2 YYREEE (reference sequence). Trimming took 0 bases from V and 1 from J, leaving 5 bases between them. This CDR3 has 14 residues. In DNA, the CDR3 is TGTGCCAGCAGCTTGGGGGCATCTGGAAACACCATATATTTT. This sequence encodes CASSLGASGNTIYF.